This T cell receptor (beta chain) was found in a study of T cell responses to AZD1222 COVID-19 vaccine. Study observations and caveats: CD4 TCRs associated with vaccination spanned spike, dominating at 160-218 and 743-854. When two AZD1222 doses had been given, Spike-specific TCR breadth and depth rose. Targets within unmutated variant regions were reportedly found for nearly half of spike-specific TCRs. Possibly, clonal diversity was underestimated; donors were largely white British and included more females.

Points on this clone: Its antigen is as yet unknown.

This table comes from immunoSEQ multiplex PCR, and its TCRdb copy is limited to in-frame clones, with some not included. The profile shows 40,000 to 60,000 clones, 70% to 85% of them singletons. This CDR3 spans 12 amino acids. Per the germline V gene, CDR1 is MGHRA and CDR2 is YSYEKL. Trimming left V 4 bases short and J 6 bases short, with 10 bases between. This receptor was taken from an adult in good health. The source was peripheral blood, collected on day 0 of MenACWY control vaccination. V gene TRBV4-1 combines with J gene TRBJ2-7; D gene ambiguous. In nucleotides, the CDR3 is TGCGCCAGCAGCCCTCCCAGCCTCGAGCAGTACTTC. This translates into CASSPPSLEQYF.